These 28 T cell receptor beta chains share one sample of origin, sequenced in a study of cytomegalovirus exposure and HLA in healthy donors. The repertoire was sequenced with immunoSEQ multiplex PCR; TCRdb's copy has only in-frame clones and lacks some. In the table there are about 120,000 clones, about 85% of which are singletons. Sequenced material: PBMCs. These receptor sequences come from a man between 18 and 35 years old in good health and CMV-seropositive.

This chain uses TRBV7-7 with TRBJ2-7; TRBD1 matches at 10 bases. The CDR3 runs 13 residues. CDR1 is SSHAT, CDR2 FNYEAQ, per germline (reference sequence). V lost 5 bases to trimming and J lost 6 bases; unmatched junction nucleotides: 4. The CDR3, as DNA: TGTGCCAGCAGCCGTGACAGGGGGCGCGAGCAGTACTTC. Translated, it gives CASSRDRGREQYF.

This clone was picked up one time. The chain uses TRBV7-9 and TRBJ1-2; a weak D match, TRBD1 (6 bases). This CDR3 has 18 residues. Germline assignment: CDR1 SEHNR and CDR2 FQNEAQ (reference sequence). Trimming shortened V by 5 bases and J by 2 bases, and 24 bases separated the two germline ends. CDR3 sequence: CASSPGGDVGTKNYGYTF. CDR3 sequence (DNA): TGTGCCAGCAGCCCCGGAGGTGATGTCGGGACAAAAAACTATGGCTACACCTTC. The full variable domain, completed using reference TRBV7-9 and TRBJ1-2, is DTGVSQNPRHKITKRGQNVTFRCDPISEHNRLYWYRQTLGQGPEFLTYFQNEAQLEKSRLLSDRFSAERPKGSFSTLEIQRTEQGDSAMYLCASSPGGDVGTKNYGYTFGSGTRLTVV.

This chain uses TRBV6-5 with TRBJ2-3; 7 bases fit TRBD1. The germline gives CDR1 MNHEY, CDR2 SVGAGI. Trimming at V came to 6 bases and at J to 2 bases, leaving 8 bases not matched to a gene. The CDR3 length is 15 residues. The DNA of the CDR3 is TGTGCCAGCAGAAGACTGGGACAGTTCACAGATACGCAGTATTTT. Translating gives CASRRLGQFTDTQYF.

The chain combines TRBV11-2 with TRBJ1-2; possibly TRBD1 for D (5 bases). Germline CDR1 and CDR2: SGHAT and FQNNGV. V lost 1 base and J 0 bases, leaving 9 bases between the germline ends. The CDR3 is made up of 15 amino acids. The CDR3 here is CASSLADTANYGYTF. The DNA of the CDR3 is TGTGCCAGCAGCTTAGCGGACACGGCTAACTATGGCTACACCTTC.

The chain carries TRBV5-4 and TRBJ1-1, with 10 positions matching TRBD1. The CDR3 length is 15 residues. Trimming removed 4 bases from V and 4 bases from J; junction bases left unmatched: 7. CDR1 is SGHNT, CDR2 YYREEE, per germline (reference sequence). The CDR3 DNA sequence: TGTGCCAGCAGCCTACCTGGGACAGGGGTCACTGAAGCTTTCTTT. Its translation: CASSLPGTGVTEAFF.

The chain joins TRBV13 to TRBJ2-6; TRBD1 agrees at 9 bases. J lost 0 bases, V lost 0 bases, and 18 bases had no gene match. The CDR3 loop spans 23 amino acids. Germline CDR1 PRHDT, CDR2 FYEKMQ (reference sequence). The DNA for the CDR3 is TGTGCCAGCAGCTTAGGCCCAAGATGGGACAGGGCCTTTAACCTCTCTGGGGCCAACGTCCTGACTTTC. This codes for CASSLGPRWDRAFNLSGANVLTF.

The J gene is TRBJ2-7, the V gene TRBV30, with D tentatively TRBD2 (6 bases). Germline lookup yields CDR1 GTSNPN and CDR2 SVGIG (reference sequence). V lost 0 bases to trimming and J lost 2 bases, with 11 bases between them. The CDR3 runs 14 residues. The chain's CDR3 is CAWSVAGGTYEQYF. CDR3 bases: TGTGCCTGGAGTGTAGCCGGGGGTACCTACGAGCAGTACTTC.

This rearrangement joins TRBV2 to TRBJ2-7; D gene unclear. This CDR3 has 12 amino acids. Germline CDR1 and CDR2: SNHLY and FYNNEI. V gave up 7 bases and J gave up 4 bases, with 11 bases separating them. CDR3 DNA: TGTGCCAGCACTACGCCCAAATACGAGCAGTACTTC. Residues: CASTTPKYEQYF.

This sequence joins TRBV6-1 and TRBJ1-1, with D possibly TRBD1 on 6 matching bases. The germline gives CDR1 MNHNS, CDR2 SASEGT. The CDR3 sequence is 14 residues long. With 3 bases removed from V and 5 bases from J, the gap between germline ends came to 13 bases. The CDR3 is CASSEMVQGTEAFF. The CDR3 DNA sequence: TGTGCCAGCAGTGAGATGGTACAGGGAACTGAAGCTTTCTTT.

This chain connects TRBV4-3 to TRBJ2-3, with 12 nucleotides matching TRBD2. Germline CDR1 and CDR2: LGHNA and YSLEER. The J segment lost 1 base and the V segment lost 0 bases, leaving 2 bases of the junction unmatched. The CDR3 extends over 17 amino acids. The CDR3 DNA reads as TGCGCCAGCAGCCAAGAACTAGCGGGGGGACGCACAGATACGCAGTATTTT. Translating it yields CASSQELAGGRTDTQYF.

The gene calls are TRBV5-6 and TRBJ2-1, with D perhaps matching TRBD1 (6 bases). The germline CDR1 and CDR2 sequences are SGHDT and YYEEEE. The V end lost 2 bases, the J end lost 2 bases, and 11 bases lay between the germline ends. The CDR3 has 15 amino acids. This CDR3 is CASSFSRGAYNEQFF. DNA of the CDR3: TGTGCCAGCAGCTTTAGCAGGGGCGCCTACAATGAGCAGTTCTTC.

The chain links TRBV10-2 to TRBJ1-1; a possible D gene is TRBD1 (6 bases). The CDR3 sequence is 13 residues long. Per the germline V gene, CDR1 is WSHSY and CDR2 is SAAADI. Trimming took 6 bases from V and 5 from J, leaving 13 bases between them. CDR3 protein: CASSLQGRTEAFF. CDR3 DNA: TGCGCCAGCAGCCTCCAGGGGCGGACTGAAGCTTTCTTT.

The chain is built from TRBV9 and TRBJ2-1; a weak D match, TRBD2 (6 bases). The CDR3 is 18 residues long. Trimming removed 3 bases at V and 0 bases at J, with 19 bases between. CDR1 is SGDLS, CDR2 YYNGEE, per germline. The CDR3 sequence is CASSALTRLASSYNEQFF. Written as DNA, the CDR3 is TGTGCCAGCAGCGCACTCACACGGCTAGCGAGCTCCTACAATGAGCAGTTCTTC.

This chain links TRBV7-2 with TRBJ2-7; no firm D call. Germline V gene data show CDR1 as SGHTA and CDR2 as FQGNSA. The CDR3 loop spans 14 amino acids. Trimming pared 4 bases from V and 12 bases from J, leaving 22 bases between. The DNA for the CDR3 is TGTGCCAGCAGCTCCGAGAAGCAATCAAGTTCGCGGTACTTC. It specifies CASSSEKQSSSRYF.

This clone was seen just once. The chain has TRBV14 and TRBJ2-5; D is undetermined. CDR1 SGHDN and CDR2 FVKESK come from the germline V gene. CDR3 size: 13 residues. Trimming shortened V by 4 bases and J by 10 bases, and 16 bases separated the two germline ends. CDR3 nucleotide sequence: TGTGCCAGCAGCCCCTCCCTGGTTTCAGTCCAGTACTTC. It specifies CASSPSLVSVQYF.

The chain couples TRBV7-9 to TRBJ1-1; the D gene is possibly TRBD1 (6 bases). Germline CDR1 reads SEHNR; CDR2 reads FQNEAQ (reference sequence). Between the trimmed V and J ends, which lost 4 bases and 0 bases, there was a span of 18 bases. This CDR3 has 17 residues. In DNA form, the CDR3 reads TGTGCCAGCAGCTCCGGGAAACAGGGAATCATGAACACTGAAGCTTTCTTT. This codes for CASSSGKQGIMNTEAFF.

CDR3 in amino acids: CAISEPQGARTSTDTQYF. CDR3 nucleotide sequence: TGTGCCATCAGTGAGCCTCAGGGGGCCCGAACTAGCACAGATACGCAGTATTTT. The chain is built from TRBV10-3 and TRBJ2-3, with 8 nucleotides matching TRBD1. V shed 2 bases, J shed 0 bases, and the junction held 10 bases outside the gene matches. The CDR3 runs 18 residues. The germline V gene has CDR1 ENHRY and CDR2 SYGVKD.

The V and J genes are TRBV28 and TRBJ1-1; tentatively, D is TRBD1 (5 bases). The CDR3 spans 13 residues. Trimming took off 5 bases at V and 5 bases at J, with 12 bases between the two ends. Germline values: CDR1 MDHEN, CDR2 SYDVKM. CDR3 DNA sequence: TGTGCCAGCAGTGGCCTGGGGGGGACTGAAGCTTTCTTT. It codes for CASSGLGGTEAFF.

The genes are TRBV5-8 and TRBJ1-2; 7 nucleotides align to TRBD1. Germline CDR1 reads SGHTS; CDR2 reads YDEGEE. V trimming: 4 bases; J trimming: 2 bases; junction bases outside the gene matches: 5. The CDR3 runs 14 residues. CDR3 in DNA: TGTGCCAGCAGCCCTCGGACAGGCAACTATGGCTACACCTTC. The encoded protein is CASSPRTGNYGYTF.

The chain carries TRBV4-1 and TRBJ2-4; 8 bases are a match to TRBD1. Germline values: CDR1 MGHRA, CDR2 YSYEKL. With V trimmed by 0 bases and J by 6 bases, 10 bases remained unmatched. The CDR3 spans 17 residues. In nucleotides, the CDR3 is TGCGCCAGCAGCCAAGATCCGGGACAGGCGAGGGTAAACATTCAGTACTTC. Its protein product is CASSQDPGQARVNIQYF.

By its share, this clone is medium-sized (0.01 to 0.1%). V and J are TRBV4-2 and TRBJ2-3; 12 nucleotides line up with TRBD2. With 4 bases clipped from V and 4 bases from J, the junction kept 3 bases outside the gene matches. The CDR3 is 15 amino acids. CDR1 is LGHNA and CDR2 is YNFKEQ in the germline V gene. The CDR3 reads CASSPSGGASDTQYF. In DNA form, the CDR3 reads TGTGCCAGCAGCCCTAGCGGGGGGGCCTCAGATACGCAGTATTTT.

This sequence joins TRBV9 and TRBJ2-5; possible D gene TRBD2, 6 bases. V lost 0 bases and J 0 bases, leaving 9 bases between the germline ends. In germline, CDR1 is SGDLS, CDR2 YYNGEE. This CDR3 contains 15 residues. The CDR3 coding sequence is TGTGCCAGCAGCGTAGCCGGACTATACCAAGAGACCCAGTACTTC. Translated, it gives CASSVAGLYQETQYF.

The table lists this clone with a few counts. The chain has TRBV19 and TRBJ1-6, with 9 bases matching TRBD1. CDR3 length: 15 amino acids. Germline assignment: CDR1 LNHDA and CDR2 SQIVND (reference sequence). V gave up 10 bases and J gave up 7 bases; unmatched junction bases: 11. Written as DNA, the CDR3 is TGTGCCACCTCCCTCGGACAGGGGACAAATTCACCCCTCCACTTT. Translation: CATSLGQGTNSPLHF.

The chain recombines TRBV14 with TRBJ2-7; a possible D gene is TRBD1 (5 bases). The V and J ends lost 2 bases and 4 bases respectively, with 9 bases between them. The CDR3 sequence is 13 residues long. CDR1 and CDR2 from the germline V gene are SGHDN and FVKESK. The CDR3 sequence is CASSQLGVYEQYF. The CDR3 bases are TGTGCCAGCAGCCAATTAGGGGTGTACGAGCAGTACTTC.

The chain employs TRBV19 and TRBJ1-1; the D is unclear. V was cut by 8 bases and J by 12 bases, with 13 bases left in between. Germline-derived CDR1 and CDR2 are LNHDA and SQIVND (reference sequence). This CDR3 is 10 amino acids long. The CDR3 DNA sequence: TGTGCCAGTGGCCAGCATAGCCCTTTCTTT. Amino acids: CASGQHSPFF.

Concerning this clone itself: At the DNA level, this CDR3 is encoded by other sequences in the same sample as well. V usage is TRBV28 and J usage is TRBJ2-7, with 13 positions matching TRBD2. CDR1 MDHEN and CDR2 SYDVKM come from the germline V gene. The CDR3 is made up of 14 amino acids. Trimming removed 6 bases from V and 2 bases from J; junction bases left unmatched: 1. In DNA form, the CDR3 reads TGTGCCAGCAGACTAGCGGGGGGGACCTACGAGCAGTACTTC. Translation gives CASRLAGGTYEQYF.

V is TRBV4-1 and J is TRBJ1-4; possible D gene TRBD1, 6 bases. Deletions cut 3 bases from V and 3 bases from J, with 14 bases between. Germline V gene lookup returns CDR1 MGHRA and CDR2 YSYEKL. The length of the CDR3 is 16 residues. This CDR3 is CASSQGTGPANEKLFF. The CDR3 DNA is TGCGCCAGCAGCCAGGGAACAGGGCCAGCTAATGAAAAACTGTTTTTT.

The chain uses TRBV7-6 and TRBJ1-1, with TRBD1 matching over 8 bases. The CDR3 length is 13 residues. The V gene's germline CDR1 is SGHVS and CDR2 FNYEAQ. After removal of 5 bases from V and 5 bases from J, the junction contained 4 bases not matched to a gene. The CDR3 region has the DNA TGTGCCAGCAGCCCTCGACAGGGGACTGAAGCTTTCTTT. It translates to CASSPRQGTEAFF.